The 16 T cell receptor beta chains presented below share a single source sample, sequenced in a study of CD8 T cells in ankylosing spondylitis. TCRdb re-analysed the 5' RACE reads in MiXCR, keeping a single row per CDR3 protein. The table records fewer than 250,000 distinct CDR3 sequences, roughly a third of them present only once. The sequenced sample consisted of blood, either unsorted or a sorted T cell fraction (not recorded which). All receptors derive from a male donor with ankylosing spondylitis or in good health (not recorded which).

This chain links TRBV27 with TRBJ1-2; maybe TRBD1 (6 bases). The CDR3 contains 13 residues. The V end lost 10 bases, the J end lost 6 bases, and 18 bases lay between the germline ends. The germline V gene has CDR1 MNHEY and CDR2 SMNVEV (reference sequence). CDR3 sequence reads: CATHTPDSDGYTF. The DNA of the CDR3 is TGTGCCACACACACCCCGGACAGCGATGGCTACACCTTC.

The chain joins TRBV20-1 to TRBJ2-5; D not certain. Trimming stripped 2 bases from V and 5 bases from J, with 6 bases between. Germline lookup yields CDR1 DFQATT and CDR2 SNEGSKA (reference sequence). The CDR3 runs 11 residues. The CDR3 DNA reads as TGCAGTGCTAGATTTCAGGAGACCCAGTACTTC. It specifies CSARFQETQYF.

This chain links TRBV28 with TRBJ2-7, with D unresolved. The germline V and J ends were trimmed by 6 bases and 2 bases, with 14 bases remaining between them. This CDR3 has 14 residues. The germline gives CDR1 MDHEN, CDR2 SYDVKM. This chain's CDR3 is CASRTHLVPYEQYF. The CDR3 DNA follows: TGTGCCAGCAGGACCCACCTAGTTCCCTACGAGCAGTACTTC. The whole variable domain, remainder taken from reference TRBV28 and TRBJ2-7, is DVKVTQSSRYLVKRTGEKVFLECVQDMDHENMFWYRQDPGLGLRLIYFSYDVKMKEKGDIPEGYSVSREKKERFSLILESASTNQTSMYLCASRTHLVPYEQYFGPGTRLTVT.

This clonotype showed up just a few times. Mismatch with germline at one junction end may stem from a read error. V usage is TRBV7-2 and J usage is TRBJ2-7, with 9 bases aligning to TRBD2. The CDR3 totals 14 residues. Looked up from germline, CDR1 is SGHTA and CDR2 is FQGNSA. The CDR3 nucleotides read TGTGCCAGCAGCTCGAATAGCGGGGGTCACGAGCGGTACTTC. Translated: CASSSNSGGHERYF.

The chain joins TRBV20-1 to TRBJ2-5; D unresolved. Trimming took off 5 bases at V and 0 bases at J, with 13 bases between the two ends. CDR3 length equals 14 residues. Germline V gene data show CDR1 as DFQATT and CDR2 as SNEGSKA (reference sequence). The CDR3 loop reads CSAAPGWYQETQYF. CDR3 coding DNA: TGCAGTGCTGCCCCAGGCTGGTACCAAGAGACCCAGTACTTC.

The J gene is TRBJ1-1, the V gene TRBV5-1; no clear D gene. Trimming pared 2 bases from V and 3 bases from J, leaving 11 bases between. Germline V gene lookup returns CDR1 SGHRS and CDR2 YFSETQ. The CDR3 covers 14 residues. This CDR3 is CASSFRRHDTEAFF. The CDR3 region has the DNA TGCGCCAGCAGCTTCCGACGGCACGACACTGAAGCTTTCTTT.

This clonotype was detected a few times. V gene TRBV12-3 or TRBV12-4 combines with J gene TRBJ2-7; perhaps TRBD1 as D (6 bases). V was clipped by 6 bases and J by 3 bases, with 21 bases between them. This CDR3 has 16 residues. CDR3 DNA sequence: TGTGCCAGCAGACCGCCTGCGGACAGAGCTCTCTACGAGCAGTACTTC. The encoded protein is CASRPPADRALYEQYF.

This chain uses TRBV13 with TRBJ2-3; D is perhaps TRBD1 or TRBD2 (5 bases each). Deletions cut 6 bases from V and 0 bases from J, with 13 bases between. Looked up from germline, CDR1 is PRHDT and CDR2 is FYEKMQ (reference sequence). This CDR3 is 15 amino acids long. CDR3 in DNA: TGTGCCAGCAGAGATGGGACGCCTAGCACAGATACGCAGTATTTT. Protein sequence: CASRDGTPSTDTQYF.

This clonotype came up a few times. V usage is TRBV20-1 and J usage is TRBJ2-3; 7 nucleotides align to TRBD1. Germline V gene lookup returns CDR1 DFQATT and CDR2 SNEGSKA (reference sequence). V was pared by 5 bases and J by 0 bases, with 5 bases of the junction left unmatched. The CDR3 totals 14 residues. The CDR3 loop reads CSAGTVASTDTQYF. CDR3 in DNA: TGCAGTGCTGGGACAGTTGCTAGCACAGATACGCAGTATTTT.

V gene TRBV20-1 combines with J gene TRBJ2-5; D is possibly TRBD2 (5 bases). The CDR3 runs to 12 residues. Germline CDR1 reads DFQATT; CDR2 reads SNEGSKA (reference sequence). V dropped 3 bases and J dropped 5 bases, with 10 bases sitting between them. The chain's CDR3 is CSASLAPETQYF. The DNA for the CDR3 is TGCAGTGCTAGTCTAGCACCTGAGACCCAGTACTTC.

The genes are TRBV20-1 and TRBJ2-5, with D possibly being TRBD2 (6 bases). The CDR3 covers 14 residues. V gave up 3 bases and J gave up 1 base, with 12 bases separating them. CDR1 and CDR2 (germline): DFQATT, SNEGSKA (reference sequence). Here the CDR3 reads CSARPAGLQETQYF. The CDR3 DNA is TGCAGTGCTAGGCCAGCGGGCCTCCAAGAGACCCAGTACTTC.

The chain joins TRBV20-1 to TRBJ2-3; D not resolved. This CDR3 is 13 amino acids long. Per the germline V gene, CDR1 is DFQATT and CDR2 is SNEGSKA (reference sequence). Trimming removed 1 base from V and 0 bases from J, with 5 bases in between. The CDR3 DNA reads TGCAGTGCTAGAGTGTCTAGCACAGATACGCAGTATTTT. It yields the protein CSARVSSTDTQYF.

The chain carries TRBV30 and TRBJ1-3; the match to TRBD1 covers 8 bases. With V trimmed by 2 bases and J by 7 bases, 7 bases remained unmatched. This CDR3 spans 14 amino acids. Germline V lookup: CDR1 GTSNPN, CDR2 SVGIG (reference sequence). The CDR3 reads CAWSSGTGFNTIYF. The CDR3 DNA reads as TGTGCCTGGAGTTCCGGGACAGGATTTAACACCATATATTTT.

The V gene is TRBV12-3 or TRBV12-4, the J gene TRBJ1-4; D may be TRBD1 (6 bases). Trimming pared 8 bases from V and 4 bases from J, leaving 14 bases between. CDR3 size: 14 residues. This CDR3 reads CASSQGLLNEKLFF. As DNA, the CDR3 is TGTGCCAGCTCTCAGGGGCTGCTTAATGAAAAACTGTTTTTT.

The sample holds a few counts of this clonotype. This chain links TRBV20-1 with TRBJ2-1; perhaps TRBD2 as D (5 bases). The CDR3 contains 12 residues. V was pared by 4 bases and J by 8 bases, with 12 bases between. CDR1 DFQATT and CDR2 SNEGSKA come from the germline V gene (reference sequence). The CDR3 DNA is TGCAGTGCTAACCTAGCCGAGGATGAGCAGTTCTTC. Protein product: CSANLAEDEQFF.

The chain combines TRBV24-1 with TRBJ2-3; D is undetermined. Germline V lookup: CDR1 KGHDR, CDR2 SFDVKD. The CDR3 length is 16 residues. Trimming cost V 4 bases and J 0 bases, with 13 bases left between them. The CDR3 DNA reads as TGTGCCACCAGTGACCCCGACGGTAAGAGCACAGATACGCAGTATTTT. This gives the protein CATSDPDGKSTDTQYF.